What follows are 20 T cell receptor beta chains derived from one specimen sequenced in a study of beta chain features in type 1 diabetes. cDNA synthesis used the whole RNA isolate, giving expressed TCRB sequences. Profiled with immunoSEQ multiplex PCR; TCRdb holds only in-frame clones, not every one. Among a few hundred thousand clones listed, around 13% were seen once. Input material: central memory CD4+ T cells from blood. Every receptor here comes from a man aged 25 to 40 in good health.

The table lists this clone with a few counts. The chain uses TRBV19 and TRBJ2-7, with a weak D call TRBD1 (6 bases). Per germline, CDR1 LNHDA and CDR2 SQIVND (reference sequence). Trimming cost V 3 bases and J 3 bases, with 15 bases left between them. The length of the CDR3 is 15 residues. In DNA form, the CDR3 reads TGTGCCAGTAGTATCGGCTGGGGGCCATTCTACGAGCAGTACTTC. This sequence encodes CASSIGWGPFYEQYF.

The J gene is TRBJ1-1, the V gene TRBV6-5; D perhaps matches TRBD1 (5 bases). Trimming left V 6 bases short and J 4 bases short, with 15 bases between. Per germline, CDR1 MNHEY and CDR2 SVGAGI. This CDR3 has 14 amino acids. The chain's CDR3 is CASSGWQGGTEAFF. CDR3 DNA sequence: TGTGCCAGCAGCGGGTGGCAGGGTGGCACTGAAGCTTTCTTT.

This clone was seen many times. This chain uses TRBV28 with TRBJ2-1, with D possibly matching TRBD2 (5 bases). This CDR3 spans 14 amino acids. Trimming stripped 1 base from V and 5 bases from J, with 9 bases between. Germline CDR1 and CDR2: MDHEN and SYDVKM. The CDR3 DNA follows: TGTGCCAGCAGTTTATCGGGAATCAACAATGAGCAGTTCTTC. Encoded protein: CASSLSGINNEQFF. Looking up the rest from reference TRBV28 and TRBJ2-1 gives the full variable domain: DVKVTQSSRYLVKRTGEKVFLECVQDMDHENMFWYRQDPGLGLRLIYFSYDVKMKEKGDIPEGYSVSREKKERFSLILESASTNQTSMYLCASSLSGINNEQFFGPGTRLTVL.

The V call is TRBV15, the J call TRBJ2-4; D possibly corresponds to TRBD1 (5 bases). Germline V lookup: CDR1 LNHNV, CDR2 YYDKDF (reference sequence). V lost 3 bases, J lost 4 bases, and 7 bases lay in between. The CDR3 has 13 residues. DNA for the CDR3: TGTGCCACCAGCAGTAGACAGAAAAACATTCAGTACTTC. Translating it yields CATSSRQKNIQYF.

This clone was seen more than once but under ten times. This chain joins TRBV10-3 and TRBJ1-3; D remains unclear. Germline-derived CDR1 and CDR2 are ENHRY and SYGVKD. V lost 7 bases and J 1 base, leaving 14 bases between the germline ends. CDR3 size: 15 residues. The CDR3 reads CAIKKDLDSGNTIYF. CDR3 coding DNA: TGTGCCATCAAGAAGGACCTAGATTCTGGAAACACCATATATTTT.

This clone was detected only a few times. A read error may account for a junction end that differs from germline. The gene calls are TRBV4-1 and TRBJ2-7; D might be TRBD2 (6 bases). The CDR3 sequence is 12 residues long. CDR1 and CDR2 (germline): MGHRA, YSYEKL. This CDR3 is CASSQGRSEQYF. CDR3 bases: TGTGCCAGCAGCCAAGGGAGGTCGGAGCAGTACTTC.

This clone was observed a handful of times. The chain is built from TRBV6-5 and TRBJ1-1, with 11 bases that match TRBD1. The CDR3 runs to 12 residues. Germline V CDR1 and CDR2: MNHEY, SVGAGI. Here the CDR3 reads CATGTGGTEAFF. The CDR3 nucleotides read TGTGCGACCGGGACAGGGGGCACTGAAGCTTTCTTT.

In its sample, this clone was seen many times. This chain uses TRBV27 with TRBJ1-1, with 9 bases that match TRBD1. Looked up from germline, CDR1 is MNHEY and CDR2 is SMNVEV (reference sequence). There are 14 residues in the CDR3. V was clipped by 7 bases and J by 3 bases; unmatched bases: 6. CDR3 amino acids: CASKMGQGYTEAFF. CDR3 bases: TGTGCCAGCAAGATGGGACAGGGATACACTGAAGCTTTCTTT.

This chain links TRBV11-2 with TRBJ2-5; 9 nucleotides line up with TRBD1. The germline V gene has CDR1 SGHAT and CDR2 FQNNGV. The V segment lost 6 bases and the J segment 4 bases; nucleotides outside the gene matches: 3. The CDR3 totals 13 residues. The CDR3 spells CASSADRGETQYF. The CDR3 DNA follows: TGTGCCAGCAGTGCGGACAGGGGAGAGACCCAGTACTTC.

The chain couples TRBV7-8 to TRBJ2-4; no definite D call. Trimming removed 1 base from V and 0 bases from J, with 7 bases in between. The length of the CDR3 is 15 residues. Germline CDR1 and CDR2: SGHVS and FQNEAQ. CDR3 nucleotide sequence: TGTGCCAGCAGCTTAGAACAGCTAGCCAAAAACATTCAGTACTTC. This codes for CASSLEQLAKNIQYF.

This clone has just a few counts. This chain connects TRBV18 to TRBJ2-1, with 8 bases aligning to TRBD1. In germline, CDR1 is KGHSH, CDR2 LQKENI. This CDR3 region has 16 residues. V trimming: 7 bases; J trimming: 4 bases; junction bases outside the gene matches: 12. CDR3 in amino acids: CASLPWDRQFYNEQFF. The CDR3 DNA follows: TGTGCCAGCTTACCGTGGGACAGGCAATTTTACAATGAGCAGTTCTTC.

This chain links TRBV30 with TRBJ1-2; D ambiguous. V lost 0 bases and J lost 3, with 8 bases in between. In germline, CDR1 is GTSNPN, CDR2 SVGIG (reference sequence). This CDR3 is 13 amino acids long. This chain's CDR3 is CAWSVSEYYGYTF. In DNA form, the CDR3 reads TGTGCCTGGAGTGTATCGGAGTACTATGGCTACACCTTC.

In this sample, this clone turned up a few times. The chain uses TRBV6-6 and TRBJ2-3, with D perhaps TRBD2 (6 bases). Trimming stripped 2 bases from V and 1 base from J, with 7 bases between. Per germline, CDR1 MNHNY and CDR2 SVGAGI (reference sequence). The length of the CDR3 is 14 residues. This CDR3 is CASSYGTGTDTQYF. The DNA of the CDR3 is TGTGCCAGCAGTTACGGGACTGGCACAGATACGCAGTATTTT.

The gene calls are TRBV7-9 and TRBJ1-2; the D is unclear. Per the germline V gene, CDR1 is SEHNR and CDR2 is FQNEAQ (reference sequence). CDR3 size: 15 residues. V lost 5 bases and J lost 4, with 17 bases in between. This chain's CDR3 is CASSPSGIPGYGYTF. As DNA, the CDR3 is TGTGCCAGCAGCCCCTCGGGGATTCCTGGCTATGGCTACACCTTC.

CDR3 loop: CASTPGLSTDTQYF. The CDR3 DNA reads as TGTGCCAGCACCCCAGGCTTAAGCACAGATACGCAGTATTTT. This chain uses TRBV6-1 with TRBJ2-3; D not resolved. There are 14 residues in the CDR3. The germline V and J ends were trimmed by 7 bases and 0 bases, with 11 bases remaining between them. Per germline, CDR1 MNHNS and CDR2 SASEGT.

The chain joins TRBV9 to TRBJ1-3, with no clear D. The CDR3 runs to 15 residues. V lost 6 bases and J lost 4, with 17 bases in between. The germline V gene encodes CDR1 SGDLS and CDR2 YYNGEE. The CDR3 coding sequence is TGTGCCAGCAACCCATCTGGGGTGGGCGGAAACACCATATATTTT. Translated: CASNPSGVGGNTIYF.

This clone was counted between two and nine times. The genes are TRBV6-6 and TRBJ2-5, with D perhaps TRBD2 (6 bases). CDR1 is MNHNY, CDR2 SVGAGI, per germline (reference sequence). V lost 6 bases, J lost 5 bases, and 13 bases lay in between. The CDR3 contains 13 residues. Written as DNA, the CDR3 is TGTGCCAGCAGGGGGACTGGCCTTGAGACCCAGTACTTC. Protein sequence: CASRGTGLETQYF.

This rearrangement joins TRBV9 to TRBJ1-1, with 7 bases fitting TRBD1. The CDR3 has 14 amino acids. Trimming cost V 4 bases and J 2 bases; bases outside gene matches: 5. Per the germline V gene, CDR1 is SGDLS and CDR2 is YYNGEE. The chain's CDR3 is CASSSRDSNTEAFF. The CDR3 DNA sequence: TGTGCCAGCAGCAGCCGGGACAGCAACACTGAAGCTTTCTTT.

The rearrangement joins TRBV19 to TRBJ2-1, with TRBD2 matching over 11 bases. Germline lookup yields CDR1 LNHDA and CDR2 SQIVND (reference sequence). CDR3 length: 15 amino acids. V gave up 7 bases and J gave up 3 bases; unmatched junction bases: 5. CDR3 amino acids: CASTGLAGGYNEQFF. CDR3 nucleotide sequence: TGTGCCAGTACTGGGCTAGCGGGGGGCTACAATGAGCAGTTCTTC.

The chain has TRBV10-3 and TRBJ2-5; either TRBD1 or TRBD2 may supply D (6 bases each). CDR3 size: 16 residues. Trimming left V 6 bases short and J 4 bases short, with 21 bases between. In germline, CDR1 is ENHRY, CDR2 SYGVKD. CDR3 coding DNA: TGTGCCATCAGGCAGATCCGGGGGCAAGCTCCAGAGACCCAGTACTTC. Amino acids: CAIRQIRGQAPETQYF.